What follows is one T cell receptor (beta chain) and its context. It lacks a known antigen. Per-base qualities were not stored, and no clone one base away is much larger. The entry originates in a study of T cell responses to AZD1222 COVID-19 vaccine (dated by TCRdb to 2020 to 2023). Regarding the research as a whole: AZD1222 recipients whose second dose came at about 4 weeks and those whose second dose came at about 12 weeks were combined into one group, since spike-specific TCR depth and breadth did not differ between the two schedules. A total of under 250 trial participants underwent TCR sequencing, of whom 207 had received two doses of AZD1222 and 26 had received two doses of the MenACWY control vaccine. Trial participants were enrolled by age into 18-55, 56-69 and 70-plus year subgroups, with roughly 160, 29 and 62 TCR-sequenced participants respectively.

CDR1 and CDR2 (MNHEY, SVGAGI) derive from the germline V gene. From cysteine to phenylalanine, the CDR3 is 15 amino acids long. The kept DNA is CDR3 alone, 45 bases in frame from the first base. The V end loses 10 bases and the J end loses 3 bases, and a stretch of 19 bases separates them. The CDR3 regions of human TCRbeta chains were analyzed by immunosequencing. The paper's data handling went like this. Repertoire TCRs were matched against a reference library of SARS-CoV-2-specific TCRs generated with the MIRA antigen-specificity platform. Breadth was defined as the fraction of unique TCRs that were SARS-CoV-2-associated. Depth was defined as the fraction of total T cells that were SARS-CoV-2-associated. Using the MIRA data, each spike-specific TCR was assigned both to the spike region to which the TCR was reactive and to a CD4 or CD8 class. Log10-transformed breadth and depth values were compared by one-way ANOVA with Sidak's multiple comparisons tests. The source is immuneACCESS, and TCRdb retained only in-frame sequences with V and J called. Part of the clones is not carried over; for the studies checked, unresolved V genes explain less than half of this, and the remainder is unexplained. The V and J calls and the clone size are those of that table, but D and trimming were determined from the DNA. This sample holds approximately 260,000 clones; approximately 93% were observed only once. The top ten constitute 0.55% of the sample.

General conclusions and limits of the study: Participants were mostly white British, with more females than males. The authors suggested clonal diversity may have been underestimated. In the small 56-69-year group, the increase in depth fell short of significance, most likely because of low power. Conclusions about previously exposed vaccinees were limited because only six AZD1222 recipients were SARS-CoV-2 seropositive at baseline. No day 14 peak-response samples were available, so repertoires were characterized only after the peak T cell response. A significant rise in spike-specific TCR breadth and depth was observed after two AZD1222 doses relative to day 0 and relative to MenACWY recipients. Reportedly, almost half of the unique spike-specific TCRs recognized epitopes lying outside the regions that are mutated in the B.1.351 and B.1.1.7 variants. Vaccine-associated CD4 TCRs spanned the whole spike protein, with dominant responses in regions 160-218 and 743-854.

Reading the label with the study, this specimen's time point is: baseline before first vaccination. Samples from vaccinated people were obtained from the UK trials COV001 and COV002, which included a single-blind randomized controlled phase 2/3 trial of AZD1222 (ChAdOx1 nCoV-19) in healthy adults. For TCRbeta chain sequencing, PBMC samples were collected from trial participants at day 0 and at day 28 after the second dose. The sample consisted of peripheral blood, taken on day 0 of AZD1222 vaccination. The chain is made from TRBV6-5 and TRBJ2-1; no D gene is confidently identified. The clonotype was recovered from an adult in good health. The CDR3 here reads CATGKRAVGYNEQFF. The DNA sequence is given as TGTGCCACCGGTAAAAGGGCAGTCGGCTACAATGAGCAGTTCTTC.